This T cell receptor (beta chain) was identified in a study of cytomegalovirus exposure and HLA in healthy donors. This CDR3 is built from 12 residues. The V and J ends lost 9 bases and 3 bases, in that order; junction bases with no gene match: 4. The germline gives CDR1 ENHRY, CDR2 SYGVKD. The PCR employed 60 Vbeta primers together with 13 Jbeta primers. The assay was immunoSEQ multiplex PCR, and TCRdb's table has in-frame clones only and misses some. The sample consists of around 67,000 clones, roughly 72% of them appearing once. Regarding the study as a whole: The study put 150 or so TCR beta chains on its list as cytomegalovirus-associated. Later analysis identified 16,951 TCR beta sequences associated with HLA alleles, using a false discovery rate threshold of 0.05.

In regard to this clone: Its antigen is still unknown.

At collection, donors were nominally healthy, but unrecorded immune exposures were probable. The sequenced sample was PBMCs. This receptor was identified in a woman between 25 and 40 years old in good health and CMV-seropositive. The V and J genes are TRBV10-3 and TRBJ1-2, with 7 bases that match TRBD1. CDR3 DNA: TGTGCCATAGGGACAGTCGACTATGGCTACACCTTC. Amino acids: CAIGTVDYGYTF.